Listed below are T cell receptor beta chains from one sample, sequenced in a study of T cells in Graves' hyperthyroidism and ophthalmopathy. Via MiXCR, TCRdb re-called the multiplex PCR reads, giving one row per CDR3 protein. The sample holds about 350,000 distinct CDR3 sequences; about 15% are singletons and the top ten take approximately 25%. The specimen sequenced was blood. These receptors came from a woman aged 25 to 45 with Graves' hyperthyroidism. The CDR3 runs from the conserved cysteine through the conserved F or W.

>TRBJ2-1|TRBV20-1
CSASRDRGYNEQFF
>TRBJ1-2|TRBV28
CASSSFSYGYTF
>TRBJ1-5|TRBV28
CASSLLLGGWGNQPQHF
>TRBJ1-2|TRBV20-1
CSAASVARAVNYGYTF
>TRBJ2-2|TRBV4-1
CASSQRDRGTNTGELFF
>TRBJ1-1|TRBV6-1
CASSSSGQGSGAFF
>TRBJ1-5|TRBV10-3
CAINTVKDQPQHF
>TRBJ1-2|TRBV19
CASTPNLGGWNYGYTF
>TRBJ1-4|TRBV12-3/TRBV12-4
CASRRRGAAGEKLFF
>TRBJ1-6|TRBV19
CAGRQGSNSPLHF
>TRBJ2-3|TRBV24-1
CATSDNRDYHSDTQYF
>TRBJ1-5|TRBV28
CASKTPGQYNQPQHF
>TRBJ1-2|TRBV11-2
CASSSDRGYQGYTF
>TRBJ2-5|TRBV10-3
CAISELEQETQYF
>TRBJ1-1|TRBV7-9
CASSLLGQTNTEAFF